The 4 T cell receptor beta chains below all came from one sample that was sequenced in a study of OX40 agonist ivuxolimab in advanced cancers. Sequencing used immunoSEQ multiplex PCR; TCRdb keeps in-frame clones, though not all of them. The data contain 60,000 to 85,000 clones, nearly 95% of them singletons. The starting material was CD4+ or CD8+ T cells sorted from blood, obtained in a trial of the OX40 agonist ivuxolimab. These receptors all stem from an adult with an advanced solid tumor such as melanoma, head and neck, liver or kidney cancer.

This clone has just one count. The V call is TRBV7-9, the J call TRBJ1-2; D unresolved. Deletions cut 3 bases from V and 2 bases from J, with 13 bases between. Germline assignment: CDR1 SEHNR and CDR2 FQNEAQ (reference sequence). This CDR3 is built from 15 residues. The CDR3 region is CASSFRTNANYGYTF. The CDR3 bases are TGTGCCAGCAGCTTCAGGACCAATGCAAACTATGGCTACACCTTC.

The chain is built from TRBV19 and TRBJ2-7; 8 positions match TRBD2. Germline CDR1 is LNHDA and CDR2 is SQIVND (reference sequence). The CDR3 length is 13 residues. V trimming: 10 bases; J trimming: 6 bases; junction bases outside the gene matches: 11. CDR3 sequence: CATATSVISEQYF. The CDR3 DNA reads TGTGCCACCGCGACTAGCGTGATCTCCGAGCAGTACTTC.

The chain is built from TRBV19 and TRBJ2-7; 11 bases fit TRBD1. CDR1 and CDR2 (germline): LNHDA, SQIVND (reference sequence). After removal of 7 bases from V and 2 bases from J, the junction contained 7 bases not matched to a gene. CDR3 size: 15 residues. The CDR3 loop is CASTKGQGEAYEQYF. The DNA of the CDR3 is TGTGCCAGTACCAAGGGACAGGGGGAGGCCTACGAGCAGTACTTC.

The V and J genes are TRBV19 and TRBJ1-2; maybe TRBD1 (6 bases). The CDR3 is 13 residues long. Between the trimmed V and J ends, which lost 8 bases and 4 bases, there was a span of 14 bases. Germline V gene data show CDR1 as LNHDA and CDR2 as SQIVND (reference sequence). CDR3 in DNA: TGTGCCAGTGATGTAGGGGGACGCTATGGCTACACCTTC. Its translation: CASDVGGRYGYTF.